These T cell receptor beta chains were read from a single sample in a study of T cells in Graves' hyperthyroidism and ophthalmopathy. Using its own MiXCR run on the multiplex PCR reads, TCRdb lists one record per CDR3 protein. This repertoire shows about 350,000 distinct CDR3 sequences, 13% to 15% found once; its top ten account for approximately 19%. Material: blood. Receptor source: a woman aged 55-69 years with Graves' ophthalmopathy. The conserved cysteine and the conserved F or W are not part of the CDR3 here. Fields, in order: V gene, J gene, D gene, CDR3 protein. D genes are given only for firm matches.

TRBV11-2	TRBJ2-7	-	ASSNRESRRAYEQY
TRBV11-2	TRBJ2-3	-	ASSPAALTITDTQY
TRBV7-2	TRBJ2-3	TRBD2	ASSLGGGGAGGTDTQY
TRBV5-6	TRBJ1-3	-	ASSSEGIHTIY
TRBV28	TRBJ2-1	-	ASSLIGGLYINEQF
TRBV5-1	TRBJ1-1	-	ASSITTGNTEAF
TRBV5-5	TRBJ2-7	-	ASSLETPRDEQY
TRBV6-6	TRBJ1-2	-	ASSYSGRGGGDGYT
TRBV20-1	TRBJ2-3	TRBD2	SAQPLPTSGRAGTDTQY
TRBV7-6	TRBJ2-1	-	ASSLAGGAGFNEQF
TRBV25-1	TRBJ1-2	-	ASSEGVEGYT
TRBV29-1	TRBJ2-1	-	SSSPSYNEQF
TRBV28	TRBJ1-4	-	ASSLPANEKLF
TRBV6-1	TRBJ2-3	TRBD1	ASSSGTGSSTDTQY
TRBV7-8	TRBJ1-4	-	ASSRIGLGGEKLF
TRBV11-2	TRBJ1-4	TRBD1	ASSLQGARHEKLF
TRBV15	TRBJ2-7	TRBD1	ATSRDRVYEQY
TRBV20-1	TRBJ2-5	TRBD1	SAEDRDLQETQY
TRBV3-1	TRBJ2-1	-	ASSQERSASAGDEQF
TRBV5-1	TRBJ1-1	-	ASRRGLGRNTEAF
TRBV2	TRBJ2-2	-	ASARARDGELF
TRBV20-1	TRBJ2-3	-	SVTWRAGPGRTDTQY
TRBV28	TRBJ1-1	-	ASSPTGRTEAF
TRBV28	TRBJ1-3	TRBD1	ASSLWGQPSSGNTIY
TRBV6-1	TRBJ2-7	TRBD2	ASLPGLAGREQY
TRBV20-1	TRBJ2-3	-	SAPRGGDTQY
TRBV4-1	TRBJ2-1	-	ASSPREISYNEQF
TRBV4-1	TRBJ1-5	-	ASSLGRDSNQPQH
TRBV6-5	TRBJ2-7	-	ASSYQGPNEQY
TRBV4-2	TRBJ1-6	-	ASSRGTYNSPLH
TRBV5-6	TRBJ1-5	-	ASSFGLQPQH
TRBV6-2/TRBV6-3	TRBJ2-7	TRBD1	ASSGNRGQGYEQY
TRBV20-1	TRBJ1-1	-	STWGLTNTEAF
TRBV5-1	TRBJ1-6	-	ASSLAPRGSPLH
TRBV20-1	TRBJ2-7	-	SARGSTYEQY
TRBV11-2	TRBJ2-5	TRBD2	ASSPRGASGEETQY
TRBV3-1	TRBJ2-7	TRBD1	ASSQEVPTGAGHEQY
TRBV5-1	TRBJ2-1	-	ASSFLGVSYNEQF
TRBV20-1	TRBJ2-1	TRBD2	SANSGKYNEQF
TRBV28	TRBJ1-2	TRBD1	AVQGPYGYT
TRBV24-1	TRBJ1-6	TRBD1	ATSDSGQDNSPLH
TRBV3-1	TRBJ2-1	TRBD1	ASSPGTGGRSYNEQF
TRBV10-3	TRBJ1-5	-	AIKGTREGQPQH
TRBV2	TRBJ2-5	-	ASSVPGQHSPKY
TRBV28	TRBJ1-5	TRBD1	ASRSHRGHQPQH
TRBV13	TRBJ2-3	TRBD2	ASSLGARGGDTQY
TRBV6-1	TRBJ2-7	-	ASSPGAHYEQY
TRBV27	TRBJ1-1	-	ACSPLGGALGNTEAF
TRBV7-8	TRBJ2-7	TRBD2	ASSLGAGGFYEQY
TRBV7-9	TRBJ2-3	-	ASSYPARPGSTDTQY
TRBV11-2	TRBJ2-3	TRBD2	ASSSSSGMADTQY
TRBV29-1	TRBJ1-1	-	SVGAGYSRTEAF
TRBV20-1	TRBJ2-2	TRBD1	SARDSFSGTGKAGELF
TRBV7-8	TRBJ2-3	TRBD2	ASSLGSGKNTDTQY
TRBV5-1	TRBJ2-2	-	ASSFTGRNTGELF
TRBV20-1	TRBJ2-3	TRBD2	SARDVNAGGGDTQY
TRBV7-2	TRBJ1-2	-	ASSYGISYGYT
TRBV29-1	TRBJ2-2	-	SVESGNTGELF
TRBV4-1	TRBJ1-2	TRBD1	ASSQDGTGGVYGYT